These 28 T cell receptor beta chains share one sample of origin, sequenced in a study of cytomegalovirus exposure and HLA in healthy donors. Assay: immunoSEQ multiplex PCR; the TCRdb copy retains only in-frame clones and omits some. The data show fewer than 200,000 clones, 70% to 90% seen once. Sequencing used PBMCs. The receptors stem from a young woman in good health and CMV-seronegative.

The CDR3 DNA follows: TGTGCCAGCAGCTTGAAGCGGACTGAAGCTTTCTTT. It encodes CASSLKRTEAFF. The chain couples TRBV5-8 to TRBJ1-1; D remains unclear. The CDR3 is 12 residues long. The germline CDR1 and CDR2 sequences are SGHTS and YDEGEE. V lost 1 base and J lost 5, with 6 bases in between.

The chain couples TRBV5-6 to TRBJ1-5; D might be TRBD1 (6 bases). The germline gives CDR1 SGHDT, CDR2 YYEEEE. Between the trimmed V and J ends, which lost 4 bases and 2 bases, there was a span of 13 bases. This CDR3 has 15 residues. CDR3 nucleotides: TGTGCCAGCAGCCCCAGTGGGGGCGGCAATCAGCCCCAGCATTTT. Translation gives CASSPSGGGNQPQHF.

V is TRBV28 and J is TRBJ1-1; D unclear. Trimming took off 3 bases at V and 5 bases at J, with 10 bases between the two ends. Germline V CDR1 and CDR2: MDHEN, SYDVKM. There are 13 residues in the CDR3. The CDR3 spells CASSFTERTEAFF. The CDR3 DNA follows: TGTGCCAGCAGTTTTACTGAGCGGACTGAAGCTTTCTTT.

The count of this clone is one. The same CDR3 is also encoded by other DNA sequences in this sample. The rearrangement uses TRBV7-9 and TRBJ1-1; perhaps TRBD1 as D (6 bases). V lost 1 base and J 0 bases, leaving 9 bases between the germline ends. CDR1 SEHNR and CDR2 FQNEAQ come from the germline V gene (reference sequence). This CDR3 spans 15 amino acids. The chain's CDR3 is CASSLGQGMNTEAFF. As DNA, the CDR3 is TGTGCCAGCAGCTTAGGGCAGGGGATGAACACTGAAGCTTTCTTT.

The chain links TRBV6-4 to TRBJ2-1; 9 bases match TRBD1. This CDR3 has 15 amino acids. After removal of 6 bases from V and 9 bases from J, the junction contained 12 bases not matched to a gene. CDR1 MRHNA and CDR2 SNTAGT come from the germline V gene. DNA for the CDR3: TGTGCCAGCAGCTTGGACAGGGGAGGTGTTGGTGAGCAGTTCTTC. Protein: CASSLDRGGVGEQFF.

The gene calls are TRBV10-2 and TRBJ2-7, with D perhaps matching TRBD2 (6 bases). The germline V gene encodes CDR1 WSHSY and CDR2 SAAADI. Trimming stripped 8 bases from V and 3 bases from J, with 17 bases between. The CDR3 is made up of 14 amino acids. CDR3 amino acids: CASFTSSAYYEQYF. The CDR3 DNA reads as TGCGCCAGCTTCACCTCTAGCGCGTACTACGAGCAGTACTTC.

The rearrangement joins TRBV7-8 to TRBJ1-1; maybe TRBD1 (6 bases). The V end was cut by 1 base, the J end by 0 bases, with 18 bases between. The V gene's germline CDR1 is SGHVS and CDR2 FQNEAQ. This CDR3 comprises 18 residues. The DNA for the CDR3 is TGTGCCAGCAGCTTAGGGACCCCGAGACAGGCCATGAACACTGAAGCTTTCTTT. Its protein product is CASSLGTPRQAMNTEAFF.

The rearrangement links TRBV19 to TRBJ2-2, with 7 bases that match TRBD1. J was trimmed by 6 bases and V by 3 bases; bases with no gene match: 7. Germline V gives CDR1 LNHDA, CDR2 SQIVND (reference sequence). The CDR3 is made up of 15 amino acids. The CDR3, as DNA: TGTGCCAGTAGTATCGTAGGGGGCCCAGCCGGGGAGCTGTTTTTT. It yields the protein CASSIVGGPAGELFF.

The chain carries TRBV14 and TRBJ1-2; D not certain. The CDR3 has 15 amino acids. CDR1 and CDR2 (germline): SGHDN, FVKESK. Trimming stripped 0 bases from V and 1 base from J, with 9 bases between. The CDR3 nucleotides read TGTGCCAGCAGCCAAGACCTACCGGTTAACTATGGCTACACCTTC. Protein product: CASSQDLPVNYGYTF.

In its sample, this clone was seen once. V gene TRBV12-5 combines with J gene TRBJ1-1, with a tentative D call TRBD1 (6 bases). The CDR3 has 15 amino acids. Trimming took 6 bases from V and 2 from J, leaving 16 bases between them. Per the germline V gene, CDR1 is LGHNT and CDR2 is FRNRAP. The CDR3: CASGGTPRENTEAFF. In DNA, the CDR3 is TGTGCTAGTGGGGGGACACCGAGGGAAAACACTGAAGCTTTCTTT.

The table lists this clone with a few counts. V is TRBV5-4 and J is TRBJ1-2; 9 nucleotides match TRBD1. This CDR3 comprises 15 residues. Germline-derived CDR1 and CDR2 are SGHNT and YYREEE (reference sequence). V shed 3 bases and J 7 bases; nucleotides not matched to a gene: 10. CDR3 region: CASSSLGTGYIGYTF. CDR3 bases: TGTGCCAGCAGCTCCCTGGGGACAGGGTATATTGGCTACACCTTC.

The J gene is TRBJ1-4, the V gene TRBV7-9, with D perhaps matching TRBD1 (6 bases). This CDR3 has 14 residues. Per the germline V gene, CDR1 is SEHNR and CDR2 is FQNEAQ (reference sequence). V lost 2 bases, J lost 2 bases, and 6 bases lay in between. The chain's CDR3 is CASSLQGTNEKLFF. CDR3 DNA sequence: TGTGCCAGCAGCTTACAGGGGACTAATGAAAAACTGTTTTTT.

Only one count was recorded for this clone. The V call is TRBV15, the J call TRBJ2-3, with D hard to call. The germline V and J ends were trimmed by 1 base and 7 bases, with 12 bases remaining between them. This CDR3 region has 14 residues. The V gene's germline CDR1 is LNHNV and CDR2 YYDKDF (reference sequence). CDR3 in DNA: TGTGCCACCAGCAGAGCGAACCCCCAGAATACGCAGTATTTT. This gives the protein CATSRANPQNTQYF.

The CDR3 loop is CASSEPWPPYEQYF. Written as DNA, the CDR3 is TGTGCCAGCAGTGAACCATGGCCACCCTACGAGCAGTACTTC. The V and J genes are TRBV6-1 and TRBJ2-7; D is undetermined. There are 14 residues in the CDR3. Looked up from germline, CDR1 is MNHNS and CDR2 is SASEGT. V was shortened by 2 bases and J by 2 bases, with 10 bases between the two germline ends.

The gene calls are TRBV7-2 and TRBJ2-7; no firm D call. The CDR3 runs 16 residues. CDR1 is SGHTA and CDR2 is FQGNSA in the germline V gene. V dropped 1 base and J dropped 6 bases, with 19 bases sitting between them. The CDR3 protein is CASSLGGSNLFSEQYF. CDR3 DNA sequence: TGTGCCAGCAGCTTAGGTGGTAGCAACCTATTCTCCGAGCAGTACTTC.

The J gene is TRBJ2-2, the V gene TRBV4-1; D unresolved. The CDR3 length is 16 residues. Germline V gene lookup returns CDR1 MGHRA and CDR2 YSYEKL. With 2 bases removed from V and 2 bases from J, the gap between germline ends came to 12 bases. This chain's CDR3 is CASSQLPGSNTGELFF. CDR3 nucleotides: TGCGCCAGCAGCCAACTCCCAGGATCTAACACCGGGGAGCTGTTTTTT.

The chain has TRBV19 and TRBJ1-1; D not certain. CDR1 is LNHDA, CDR2 SQIVND, per germline (reference sequence). This CDR3 spans 12 amino acids. V lost 5 bases to trimming and J lost 2 bases, with 6 bases between them. The CDR3 reads CASSPTNTEAFF. The CDR3 DNA reads TGTGCCAGTAGTCCGACTAACACTGAAGCTTTCTTT.

This chain uses TRBV15 with TRBJ1-2; D possibly corresponds to TRBD1 (6 bases). The CDR3 consists of 15 residues. CDR1 is LNHNV and CDR2 is YYDKDF in the germline V gene (reference sequence). V lost 1 base and J 0 bases, leaving 9 bases between the germline ends. The chain's CDR3 is CATSRAGATNYGYTF. The DNA for the CDR3 is TGTGCCACCAGCAGAGCAGGGGCTACTAACTATGGCTACACCTTC.

V is TRBV7-2 and J is TRBJ1-1; 9 bases are a match to TRBD1. The CDR3 sequence is 16 residues long. Trimming took 3 bases from V and 0 from J; bases not matched to a gene: 5. From germline, CDR1 is SGHTA and CDR2 FQGNSA. The chain's CDR3 is CASSFGTGGMNTEAFF. CDR3 sequence (DNA): TGTGCCAGCAGCTTTGGCACAGGGGGCATGAACACTGAAGCTTTCTTT.

This clone was recorded once. The chain links TRBV9 to TRBJ2-1; D remains unclear. Germline values: CDR1 SGDLS, CDR2 YYNGEE. Trimming took off 5 bases at V and 3 bases at J, with 9 bases between the two ends. The CDR3 totals 13 residues. The CDR3 region is CASRRSDYNEQFF. CDR3 nucleotide sequence: TGTGCCAGCAGGAGGTCGGACTACAATGAGCAGTTCTTC.

This chain uses TRBV7-2 with TRBJ2-7, with D unresolved. CDR1 is SGHTA and CDR2 is FQGNSA in the germline V gene. The CDR3 extends over 15 amino acids. The germline V and J ends were trimmed by 0 bases and 0 bases, with 9 bases remaining between them. The CDR3 is CASSLAAVSSYEQYF. The CDR3 nucleotides read TGTGCCAGCAGCTTAGCGGCGGTTAGCTCCTACGAGCAGTACTTC.

The chain carries TRBV10-3 and TRBJ2-5, with a tentative D call TRBD2 (5 bases). V lost 7 bases and J lost 2, with 20 bases in between. Germline CDR1 is ENHRY and CDR2 is SYGVKD. CDR3 length: 16 amino acids. CDR3 sequence: CAIMTGIGPGQETQYF. The CDR3 DNA follows: TGTGCCATCATGACCGGAATCGGACCGGGACAAGAGACCCAGTACTTC.

The rearrangement joins TRBV4-1 to TRBJ1-5; 8 positions match TRBD1. CDR3 size: 16 residues. V dropped 6 bases and J dropped 4; count of bases not matched to a gene: 11. From germline, CDR1 is MGHRA and CDR2 YSYEKL. CDR3 sequence: CASRGEGQGANQPQHF. In DNA, the CDR3 is TGCGCCAGCAGGGGCGAGGGTCAGGGGGCGAATCAGCCCCAGCATTTT.

This chain connects TRBV19 to TRBJ2-2; 14 nucleotides match TRBD2. There are 19 residues in the CDR3. The germline gives CDR1 LNHDA, CDR2 SQIVND (reference sequence). V trimming: 5 bases; J trimming: 6 bases; junction bases outside the gene matches: 14. CDR3 DNA: TGTGCCAGTAGTCCCCTGGGACTAGCGGGAGCGTCGAGGGCCGGGGAGCTGTTTTTT. It is translated as CASSPLGLAGASRAGELFF.

The chain joins TRBV6-5 to TRBJ1-1, with 9 bases lining up with TRBD1. The CDR3 runs to 15 residues. Germline assignment: CDR1 MNHEY and CDR2 SVGAGI. Trimming removed 4 bases from V and 1 base from J; junction bases left unmatched: 4. Written as DNA, the CDR3 is TGTGCCAGCAGTTCCCCGGGACAGGGGAACACTGAAGCTTTCTTT. Translation gives CASSSPGQGNTEAFF.

The CDR3: CASSSDSSYEQYF. The CDR3 DNA sequence: TGTGCCAGCTCCTCGGACAGTTCCTACGAGCAGTACTTC. V gene TRBV2 combines with J gene TRBJ2-7; possibly TRBD1 for D (6 bases). With 8 bases removed from V and 1 base from J, the gap between germline ends came to 12 bases. The CDR3 is 13 amino acids. Germline V lookup: CDR1 SNHLY, CDR2 FYNNEI.

The chain joins TRBV5-1 to TRBJ1-1; no reliable D call. The CDR3 is 15 amino acids. Between the trimmed V and J ends, which lost 4 bases and 1 base, there was a span of 14 bases. Germline V lookup: CDR1 SGHRS, CDR2 YFSETQ. CDR3 nucleotides: TGCGCCAGCAGCGTCCGAGGAGGTGGGAACACTGAAGCTTTCTTT. Translating it yields CASSVRGGGNTEAFF.

The gene calls are TRBV18 and TRBJ1-5; 7 nucleotides align to TRBD1. The junction had 7 bases not matched to a gene; V was cut back by 3 bases and J by 5 bases. This CDR3 has 15 residues. The V gene's germline CDR1 is KGHSH and CDR2 LQKENI. As DNA, the CDR3 is TGTGCCAGCTCACCCGAACAGGGGAAGGATCAGCCCCAGCATTTT. Translated: CASSPEQGKDQPQHF. The full variable domain, rest sourced from reference TRBV18 and TRBJ1-5, is NAGVMQNPRHLVRRRGQEARLRCSPMKGHSHVYWYRQLPEEGLKFMVYLQKENIIDESGMPKERFSAEFPKEGPSILRIQQVVRGDSAAYFCASSPEQGKDQPQHFGDGTRLSIL.